The T cell receptor (beta chain) under discussion was sequenced for a study of blood T cell repertoires in COVID-19. Study information: Collection of acute and convalescent COVID-19 samples took place in the United States, Italy and Spain. Sample material is recorded as cDNA or gDNA derived from T cells, B-cell-depleted T cells, or PBMCs.

Original handling: Amplification with reference gene primers provided the estimates of nucleated cell counts. Profiling relied on immunoSEQ multiplex PCR, and the TCRdb table lists in-frame clones only, not all of them. D and trimming come from the DNA, and the V and J calls and clone size come from that table. The repertoire holds roughly 69,000 clones, with 88% as singletons. This clone has just one count. The CDR3 loop spans 14 amino acids. Trimming stripped 5 bases from V and 3 bases from J, with 11 bases between. In germline, CDR1 is MDHEN, CDR2 SYDVKM. Sequenced input: peripheral blood. This TCR was sampled from a human donor in a cohort sampled during active COVID-19. The chain carries TRBV28 and TRBJ2-1; D is ambiguous. The CDR3 loop is CASSNYQNYNEQFF. The CDR3 coding sequence is TGTGCCAGCAGTAACTACCAGAACTACAATGAGCAGTTCTTC.